This entry concerns a single T cell receptor (beta chain). Its antigen is not identified. The entry originates in a study of identical twins. The CDR3 has 15 residues. Trimming pared 0 bases from V and 7 bases from J, leaving 16 bases between. Germline V lookup: CDR1 MGHRA, CDR2 YSYEKL. Study-level results: For monozygotic twins, models underestimated out-of-frame TCR alpha sharing. Fewer insertions were carried by abundant cord blood beta clonotypes, but none was seen in memory repertoires.

TCRdb reprocessed the 5' RACE reads with MiXCR, giving one entry per CDR3 protein. The data contain 270,000 or so distinct CDR3 sequences, approximately 8.6% of them seen just once; the ten biggest clones take up roughly 3.1%. The sample was also linked to a second study, of yellow fever vaccine responses in identical twins.

V and J are TRBV4-1 and TRBJ2-7; D call uncertain. Material: CD8+ T cells sorted from blood. The origin of this receptor is a woman aged 18-29 years in good health. CDR3 residues: CASSQDPGGPLEQYF. DNA of the CDR3: TGCGCCAGCAGCCAAGATCCCGGTGGCCCCCTGGAGCAGTACTTC.